This T cell receptor beta chain was observed in a study of identifying expanded T cells in peripheral blood. Germline V gene sequence: CDR1 KGHSH, CDR2 LQKENI. V was trimmed by 6 bases and J by 3 bases, leaving 14 bases between them. The CDR3 has 15 residues. During the collection period, no donor immune events like infections were recorded. Some clones are missing from TCRdb's copy, which holds only in-frame ones; the method was immunoSEQ multiplex PCR. The repertoire holds some 81,000 clones, 84% seen once, with 18% in the top ten. Details on this clone: The target antigen is unknown.

Study results and caveats: Over around two and four weeks, about 15 and 18 clones changed, versus around 1.2 between replicates. Across healthy donors, higher total template counts meant significantly greater approximately two-week count variance.

The sequence came from a person aged 18 to 75 in good health. This sequence joins TRBV18 and TRBJ1-4; maybe TRBD1 (6 bases). Material: blood. The CDR3 sequence is CASSPEGGANEKLFF. Here the CDR3 DNA reads TGTGCCAGCTCCCCGGAGGGGGGGGCTAATGAAAAACTGTTTTTT. The full variable domain, rest sourced from reference TRBV18 and TRBJ1-4, is NAGVMQNPRHLVRRRGQEARLRCSPMKGHSHVYWYRQLPEEGLKFMVYLQKENIIDESGMPKERFSAEFPKEGPSILRIQQVVRGDSAAYFCASSPEGGANEKLFFGSGTQLSVL.